This T cell receptor beta chain was sequenced during a study of shared clonotypes between healthy human individuals (dated by TCRdb to about 2020). General notes on the study: The cohort comprised a couple of women and three men aged 18 to 49 years. For each donor, three plates each were used for CD4 naive and CD4 memory, two plates were used for CD8 naive, and one plate was used for CD8 memory. To estimate repertoire size and how much clonotypes are shared between individuals, the study performed deep sequencing of blood TCR repertoires from a handful of healthy adults. Each donor's leukapheresis produced roughly between roughly 0.94 and 9.5 billion PBMCs. To increase sequencing depth and limit assay-specific biases, different laboratories used diverse techniques to prepare libraries and sequence TCR repertoires. Points the paper makes about the study in general: Rarefaction of sorted-subset datasets indicated incomplete sequencing despite the large sequencing depth. When a few donors were compared, the shared fraction of clonotypes was around 5.1% for naive CD4, 3% to 4% for naive CD8, about 2.5% for memory CD4, and less than 0.45% for memory CD8. Naive subsets generally had larger estimated clonotype richness than memory subsets. The small number of donors limited the genetic and exposure-history diversity represented. Pairwise subsampling led to the expectation that sequencing depth would affect the degree of clonotype sharing among donors. Sampling was restricted to blood, and TCR repertoires in tissue are likely to differ from TCR repertoires in blood. Higher generation probabilities were observed for clonotypes shared by all four sorted-subset donors than for non-shared clonotypes.

Using the deep immunoSEQ assay, TCR CDR3 regions were amplified from genomic DNA by multiplex PCR. Genomic DNA extracted from each cell subset was distributed evenly over all wells of several immunoSEQ 96-well plates, and each plate served as one replicate. Each replicate PCR for sorted subsets received around 200 ng genomic DNA, equal to tens of thousands of T cell genomes. Purified libraries were measured with a Qubit 3.0 fluorometer, size-checked on a Bioanalyzer 2100, and measured again with the KAPA Library Quantification kit. Each immunoSEQ 96-well plate was sequenced on its own single-read 150-cycle Illumina NextSeq 550 flow cell. Regarding the original processing steps: Because only junctional sequences without quality scores were contained in the immunoSEQ output, filtering matching that applied to full-length reads could not be performed. Sequences were annotated with PyIR, a Python wrapper for IgBLAST v1.9, and V/J genes and CDR3 were assigned using IMGT germline references. Reads with weak V/J assignments (E-value above 1e-6), missing CDR3, stop codons, out-of-frame junctions, or ambiguous translated residues were removed. V3J clonotypes were defined as sequences sharing the same inferred V gene, J gene, and CDR3 amino acid sequence. The percentage overlap between two repertoires was calculated by dividing the number of shared unique clonotypes by the size of the smaller repertoire. Repertoire richness was assessed with RTK rarefaction, the Chao1 estimator, and Recon v2.1 estimates of unobserved clonotypes. For all TCRbeta clonotypes obtained by the gDNA method from a handful of donors, generation probabilities were computed with OLGA. The table comes from immuneACCESS by way of TCRdb, which keeps in-frame sequences with V and J called. Part of the clones is missing from these tables; in studies checked, under half for an unresolved V gene and the rest for unknown reasons. V and J calls plus clone size are reproduced from that table; the DNA served to infer D and trimming. Within this sample are around 600,000 clones, with 95% to 98% of them counted one time only. The ten largest clones capture roughly 0.29% of the sample.

From the cysteine through the phenylalanine, the CDR3 covers 13 amino acids. Just CDR3 DNA is preserved here, 39 bases in frame from base 1. Taken from the germline V gene, the CDR1 and CDR2 loops are SGHTA and FQGTGA. V and J are truncated by 2 bases and 7 bases respectively, leaving an intervening sequence of 12 bases. For the CD8 naive samples, CD45RO-negative cells were positively selected for CCR7, yielding a CD45RA+CCR7+ population from which TemRA cells were excluded. Donors were healthy HIV-negative adults with no recently reported acute infections or vaccinations. Every donor was a Caucasian adult living in Nashville, Tennessee, USA. Blood was collected by leukapheresis, and PBMCs were isolated by Ficoll-Histopaque density gradient centrifugation and then cryopreserved in liquid nitrogen vapor phase. Analytical flow cytometry was used to check the purity and quantity of each magnetically sorted T cell population. From each sorted fraction, genomic DNA was isolated and quantified by UV absorbance on a Nanodrop 2000c.

With respect to this clone: This receptor's antigen is unknown. There are no base qualities to consult, and no much larger clone falls within one base.

The V and J genes are TRBV7-3 and TRBJ2-7; the D region may be TRBD1 or TRBD2, each matching 5 bases equally. Sequenced input: naive CD8+ T cells sorted from blood. In light of the paper, this sample's cell subset or site label describes: CD45RA+CCR7+. The TCR comes from a man aged 30-40 years in good health. The nucleotide sequence is given as TGTGCCAGCAGCTTATTGGGGACGAGTGAGCAGTACTTC. This yields the protein CASSLLGTSEQYF.